A single sample is the source of the 10 T cell receptor beta chains below, sequenced in a study of molecular identifiers for immune sequencing clone quantification. TCRdb redid the calling of the PCR reads with MiXCR, one entry per CDR3 protein. There are some 100,000 distinct CDR3 sequences in the sample; roughly 38% occur only once, and around 4% lies in the top ten. The sequenced material came from naive CD8+ T cells from blood, with Jurkat cell RNA spiked in. The sample's subset: FACS-sorted CD8+CD4-CCR7+CD45RA+ naive T cells. The receptors stem from a human donor in good health. Some libraries in this study had Jurkat cell RNA spiked in.

This clonotype was found a few times. This rearrangement joins TRBV7-9 to TRBJ1-5, with TRBD1 identical over 7 bases. The germline gives CDR1 SEHNR, CDR2 FQNEAQ (reference sequence). The CDR3 is 16 amino acids. The V segment lost 5 bases and the J segment 0 bases; nucleotides outside the gene matches: 7. CDR3: CASSRDSGRSNQPQHF. In DNA, the CDR3 is TGTGCCAGCAGCCGGGACAGTGGACGTAGCAATCAGCCCCAGCATTTT.

A note on this clonotype: It may be a read error: a sequence one base away is much more abundant. The chain has TRBV9 and TRBJ2-2; D gene ambiguous. The CDR3 is 12 residues long. Trimming cost V 6 bases and J 6 bases, with 9 bases left between them. From germline, CDR1 is SGDLS and CDR2 YYNGEE. The CDR3 loop is CASIKGSGELFF. Here the CDR3 DNA reads TGTGCCAGCATCAAGGGTTCCGGGGAGCTGTTTTTT. The entire variable domain, with the rest obtained from reference TRBV9 and TRBJ2-2, is as follows: DSGVTQTPKHLITATGQRVTLRCSPRSGDLSVYWYQQSLDQGLQFLIQYYNGEERAKGNILERFSAQQFPDLHSELNLSSLELGDSALYFCASIKGSGELFFGEGSRLTVL.

To note about this clonotype: A much larger clone lies one base from this, so it may be a read error. This chain uses TRBV20-1 with TRBJ2-2, with a possible D match to TRBD2 (5 bases). CDR3 length equals 13 residues. Germline V gene lookup returns CDR1 DFQATT and CDR2 SNEGSKA (reference sequence). As DNA, the CDR3 is TGCAGTGCTAGAGATCCTGGTACCGGGGAGCTGATTTTT. As protein: CSARDPGTGELIF.

This clonotype occurred many times. The V call is TRBV7-2, the J call TRBJ1-5, with D perhaps matching TRBD1 (6 bases). Germline V gives CDR1 SGHTA, CDR2 FQGNSA. V lost 1 base to trimming and J lost 1 base, with 8 bases between them. This CDR3 region has 15 residues. The CDR3 here is CASSLVQGSNQPQHF. DNA for the CDR3: TGTGCCAGCAGCTTAGTCCAGGGGAGCAATCAGCCCCAGCATTTT.

As concerns this clonotype: This clone may be a read error of a much larger clone one base away. This is likely a read error, given that the CDR3 carries no conserved phenylalanine or tryptophan at its end. The chain employs TRBV7-2 and TRBJ1-1; D not certain. The CDR3 spans 13 residues. Deletions cut 2 bases from V and 2 bases from J, with 6 bases between. CDR1 SGHTA and CDR2 FQGNSA come from the germline V gene. In nucleotides, the CDR3 is TGTGCCAGCAGCTTATACAGTAACACTGAAGCTTTCTCT. Its protein is CASSLYSNTEAFS.

This clonotype has more than one count but fewer than ten. The V gene is TRBV20-1, the J gene TRBJ1-5; 9 nucleotides line up with TRBD1. V was clipped by 0 bases and J by 5 bases; unmatched bases: 5. Germline V gene data show CDR1 as DFQATT and CDR2 as SNEGSKA (reference sequence). This CDR3 comprises 15 residues. The CDR3 bases are TGCAGTGCTAGAGATCTTAGGACAGGGGATCAGCCCCAGCATTTT. It codes for CSARDLRTGDQPQHF.

V and J are TRBV7-2 and TRBJ2-7, with 7 bases lining up with TRBD2. The V gene's germline CDR1 is SGHTA and CDR2 FQGNSA. V lost 5 bases and J lost 2; bases outside the gene matches: 9. CDR3 length: 15 amino acids. DNA of the CDR3: TGTGCCAGCAGCCTCTTCGGGACTACCACCTACGAGCAGTACTTC. This gives the protein CASSLFGTTTYEQYF.

Notes on this clonotype: A read error may explain this, as a much larger clone is one base away. The chain uses TRBV9 and TRBJ2-5, with 7 bases that match TRBD2. In germline, CDR1 is SGDLS, CDR2 YYNGEE. The CDR3 sequence is 14 residues long. The V gene end was trimmed by 2 bases and the J gene end by 4 bases; junction bases not matched to a gene: 5. This chain's CDR3 is CASSVRDYRETQYF. The CDR3 DNA sequence: TGTGCCAGCAGCGTCCGGGACTACCGAGAGACCCAGTACTTC.

Details on this clonotype: The junction departs from the called germline gene at one end, perhaps through a read error. The chain recombines TRBV19 with TRBJ1-2, with 7 bases that match TRBD1. This CDR3 has 13 residues. Germline V gives CDR1 LNHDA, CDR2 SQIVND (reference sequence). Written as DNA, the CDR3 is TGTGCCTGTAGTATAGGGACAGTATCTGGCTACACCTTC. It encodes CACSIGTVSGYTF.

This clonotype was seen many times. The chain uses TRBV19 and TRBJ2-4; weak D call: TRBD2 (6 bases). Per the germline V gene, CDR1 is LNHDA and CDR2 is SQIVND (reference sequence). With 3 bases removed from V and 0 bases from J, the gap between germline ends came to 9 bases. The CDR3 has 15 amino acids. This chain's CDR3 is CASSILAVAKNIQYF. In DNA form, the CDR3 reads TGTGCCAGTAGTATCTTAGCGGTAGCCAAAAACATTCAGTACTTC.